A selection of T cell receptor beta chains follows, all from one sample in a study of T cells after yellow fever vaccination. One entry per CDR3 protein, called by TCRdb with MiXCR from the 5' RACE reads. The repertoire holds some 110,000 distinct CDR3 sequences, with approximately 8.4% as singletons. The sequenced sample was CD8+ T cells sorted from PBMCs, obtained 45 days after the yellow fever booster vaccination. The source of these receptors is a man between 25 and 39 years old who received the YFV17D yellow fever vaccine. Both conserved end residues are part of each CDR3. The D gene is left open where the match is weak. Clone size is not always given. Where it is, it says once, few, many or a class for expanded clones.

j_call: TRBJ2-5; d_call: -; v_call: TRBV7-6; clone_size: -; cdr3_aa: CASSFPMGARETQYF; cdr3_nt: TGTGCCAGCAGCTTCCCCATGGGGGCTCGAGAGACCCAGTACTTC
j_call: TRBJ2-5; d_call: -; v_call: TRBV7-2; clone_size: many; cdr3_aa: CASSTNVAIQETQYF; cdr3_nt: TGTGCCAGCAGCACCAACGTCGCCATCCAAGAGACCCAGTACTTC
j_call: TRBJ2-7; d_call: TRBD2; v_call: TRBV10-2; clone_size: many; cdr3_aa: CASSESTGGGYEQYF; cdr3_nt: TGCGCCAGCAGTGAGTCCACGGGAGGGGGCTACGAGCAGTACTTC
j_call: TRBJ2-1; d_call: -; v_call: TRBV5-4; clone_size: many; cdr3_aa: CASSLAQARNEQFF; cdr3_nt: TGTGCCAGCAGCTTGGCCCAGGCTAGGAATGAGCAGTTCTTC
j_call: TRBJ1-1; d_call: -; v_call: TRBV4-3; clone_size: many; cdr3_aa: CASSQVAHLMEANTEAFF; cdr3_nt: TGCGCCAGCAGCCAAGTAGCGCACTTGATGGAAGCAAACACTGAAGCTTTCTTT
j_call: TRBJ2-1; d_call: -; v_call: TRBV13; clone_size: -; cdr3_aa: CASATRSTDEQFF; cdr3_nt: TGTGCCAGCGCAACGAGAAGTACGGATGAGCAGTTCTTC
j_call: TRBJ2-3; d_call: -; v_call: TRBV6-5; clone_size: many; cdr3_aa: CASGLADTQYF; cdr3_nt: TGTGCCAGCGGCTTAGCAGATACGCAGTATTTT
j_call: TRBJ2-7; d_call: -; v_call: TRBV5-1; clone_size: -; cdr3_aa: CASSLLGTEQYF; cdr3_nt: TGCGCCAGCAGCTTGTTGGGAACCGAGCAGTACTTC
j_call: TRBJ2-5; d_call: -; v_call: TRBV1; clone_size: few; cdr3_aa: CTRSRGTGPQETQYF; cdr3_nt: TGCACCAGAAGCAGAGGAACGGGACCTCAAGAGACCCAGTACTTC
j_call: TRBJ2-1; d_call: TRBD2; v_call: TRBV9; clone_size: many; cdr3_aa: CASSPSGREGTEQFF; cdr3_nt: TGTGCCAGCAGCCCATCTGGCCGGGAGGGGACTGAGCAGTTCTTC
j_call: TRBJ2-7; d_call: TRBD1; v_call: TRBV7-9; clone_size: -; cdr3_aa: CASSSLDRVDYEHYF; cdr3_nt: TGTGCCAGCAGCTCCTTGGACAGGGTAGATTACGAGCACTACTTC
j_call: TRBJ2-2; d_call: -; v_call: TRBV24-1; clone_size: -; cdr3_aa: CATSDFRGLNTGELFF; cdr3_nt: TGTGCCACCAGTGATTTCAGAGGGTTAAACACCGGGGAGCTGTTTTTT
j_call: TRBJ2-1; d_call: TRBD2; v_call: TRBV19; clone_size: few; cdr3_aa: CASSTLRTSGRASEQFF; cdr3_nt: TGTGCCAGTAGTACCCTCCGGACTAGCGGAAGGGCGAGTGAGCAGTTCTTC
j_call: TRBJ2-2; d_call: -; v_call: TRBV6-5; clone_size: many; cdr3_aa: CASRGGQYTGELFF; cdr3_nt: TGTGCCAGCAGAGGAGGACAGTACACCGGGGAGCTGTTTTTT
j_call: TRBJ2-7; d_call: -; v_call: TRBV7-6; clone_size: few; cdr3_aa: CASSLAFSTGEQYF; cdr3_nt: TGTGCCAGCAGCTTAGCGTTCAGCACGGGCGAGCAGTACTTC
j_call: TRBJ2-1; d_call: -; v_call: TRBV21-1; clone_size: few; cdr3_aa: CASSRTSGIVDEQFF; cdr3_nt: TGTGCCAGCAGCAGAACTAGCGGGATTGTCGATGAGCAGTTCTTC
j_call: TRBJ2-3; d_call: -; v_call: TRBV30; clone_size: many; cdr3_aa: CAWSVGGASTDTQYF; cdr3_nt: TGTGCCTGGAGTGTTGGCGGGGCTAGCACAGATACGCAGTATTTT
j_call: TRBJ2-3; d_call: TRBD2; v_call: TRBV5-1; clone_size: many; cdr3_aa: CASSLRLAGVDTQYF; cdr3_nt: TGCGCCAGCAGCCTGCGACTAGCGGGAGTTGATACGCAGTATTTT
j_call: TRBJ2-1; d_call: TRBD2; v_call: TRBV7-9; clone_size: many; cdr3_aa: CASSLRTGTSGNEQFF; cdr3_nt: TGTGCCAGCAGCCTGCGTACCGGGACTAGCGGTAATGAGCAGTTCTTC
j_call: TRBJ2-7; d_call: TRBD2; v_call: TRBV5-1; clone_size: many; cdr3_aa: CASTWTSGSLSYEQYF; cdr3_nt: TGCGCCAGCACTTGGACTAGCGGGTCGCTATCCTACGAGCAGTACTTC
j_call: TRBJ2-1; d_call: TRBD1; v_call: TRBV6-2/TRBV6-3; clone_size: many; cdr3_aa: CASSYWTGNNEQFF; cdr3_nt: TGTGCCAGCAGTTATTGGACAGGTAATAATGAGCAGTTCTTC
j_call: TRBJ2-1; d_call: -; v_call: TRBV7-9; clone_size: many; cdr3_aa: CASSLAPEQFF; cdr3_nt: TGTGCCAGCAGCTTAGCTCCTGAGCAGTTCTTC
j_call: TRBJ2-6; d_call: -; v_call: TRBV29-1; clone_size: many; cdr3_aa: CSVEDFGGWHSGANVLTF; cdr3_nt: TGCAGCGTTGAAGATTTTGGGGGATGGCACTCTGGGGCCAACGTCCTGACTTTC
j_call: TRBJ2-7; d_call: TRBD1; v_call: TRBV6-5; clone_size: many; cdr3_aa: CASSPTGGSDEQYF; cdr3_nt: TGTGCCAGCAGTCCAACAGGGGGGAGCGACGAGCAGTACTTC
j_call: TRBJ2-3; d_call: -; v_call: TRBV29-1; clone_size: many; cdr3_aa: CSHLAGGDTQYF; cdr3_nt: TGCAGCCACCTTGCGGGTGGAGATACGCAGTATTTT
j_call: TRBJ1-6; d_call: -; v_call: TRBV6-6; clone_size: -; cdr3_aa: CASRRGPPLHF; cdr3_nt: TGTGCCAGCCGCCGGGGGCCACCCCTCCACTTT
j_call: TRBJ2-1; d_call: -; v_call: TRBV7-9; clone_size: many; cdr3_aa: CASSLVVGEEDEQFF; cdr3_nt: TGTGCCAGCAGCTTAGTGGTGGGGGAAGAGGATGAGCAGTTCTTC
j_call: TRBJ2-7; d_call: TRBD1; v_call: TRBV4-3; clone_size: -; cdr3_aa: CASSQGGQPCPSYEQYF; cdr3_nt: TGCGCCAGCAGCCAAGGGGGACAGCCCTGCCCCTCCTACGAGCAGTACTTC
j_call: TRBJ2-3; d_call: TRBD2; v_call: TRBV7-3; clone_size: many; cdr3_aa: CASSPGTSGPDTQYF; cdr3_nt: TGTGCCAGCAGCCCCGGGACTAGCGGGCCAGATACGCAGTATTTT
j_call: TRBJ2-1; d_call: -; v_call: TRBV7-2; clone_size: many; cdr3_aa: CASSLGRDSYNEQFF; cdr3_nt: TGTGCCAGCAGCTTAGGCAGGGACTCCTACAATGAGCAGTTCTTC
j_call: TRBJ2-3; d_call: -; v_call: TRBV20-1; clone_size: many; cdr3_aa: CSAPVGGPEYF; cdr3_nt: TGCAGTGCCCCCGTCGGGGGGCCGGAGTATTTT
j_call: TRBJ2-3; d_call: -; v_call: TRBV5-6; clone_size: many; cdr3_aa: CASSFFLAGGDTQYF; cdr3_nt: TGTGCCAGCAGCTTTTTCCTGGCCGGGGGAGATACGCAGTATTTT
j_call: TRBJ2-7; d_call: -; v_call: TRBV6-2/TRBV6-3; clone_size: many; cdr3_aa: CASSFHSDTPYYEQYF; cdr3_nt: TGTGCCAGCAGTTTCCACTCGGACACCCCCTACTACGAGCAGTACTTC
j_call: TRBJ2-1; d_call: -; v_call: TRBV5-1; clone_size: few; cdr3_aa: CASSLGEGVADQFF; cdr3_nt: TGCGCCAGCAGCTTGGGGGAAGGCGTCGCGGATCAGTTCTTC
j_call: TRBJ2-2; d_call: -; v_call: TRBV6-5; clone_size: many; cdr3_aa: CASSYGTTGELFF; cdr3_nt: TGTGCCAGCAGTTACGGGACCACCGGGGAGCTGTTTTTT
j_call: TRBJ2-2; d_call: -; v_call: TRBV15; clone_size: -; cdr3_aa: CAMSTGSGELFF; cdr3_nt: TGTGCCATGAGCACAGGGTCCGGGGAGCTGTTTTTT
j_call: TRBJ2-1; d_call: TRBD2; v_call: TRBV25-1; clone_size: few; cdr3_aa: CASSEIRTSASNEQFF; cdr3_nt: TGTGCCAGCAGTGAGATCAGGACTAGCGCTTCGAATGAGCAGTTCTTC
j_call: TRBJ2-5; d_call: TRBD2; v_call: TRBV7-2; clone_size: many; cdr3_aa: CASSLERWEGEETQYF; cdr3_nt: TGTGCCAGCAGCTTAGAAAGGTGGGAGGGCGAAGAGACCCAGTACTTC
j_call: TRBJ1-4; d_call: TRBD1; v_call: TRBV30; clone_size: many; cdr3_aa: CAWSDPGQGREKLFF; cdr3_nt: TGTGCCTGGAGTGATCCGGGACAGGGTCGGGAAAAACTGTTTTTT
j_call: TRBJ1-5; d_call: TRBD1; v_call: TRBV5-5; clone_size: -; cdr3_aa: CASSPNRGTGNQPQHF; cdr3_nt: TGTGCCAGCAGCCCGAACCGCGGGACAGGTAATCAGCCCCAGCATTTT
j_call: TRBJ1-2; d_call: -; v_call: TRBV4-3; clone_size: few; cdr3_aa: CASSQVTGFLTTRDYGYTF; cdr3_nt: TGCGCCAGCAGCCAAGTCACGGGTTTTTTGACCACCCGGGACTATGGCTACACCTTC